The next 10 T cell receptor beta chains were all read from a single sample in a study of T cells in Graves' hyperthyroidism and ophthalmopathy (dated by TCRdb to the late 2010s). The library relied on multiplex PCR. TCRdb shows the sequencer as Illumina HiSeq 2000. Amplification of TCR beta CDR3 regions was carried out from RNA transcripts. For the first round of RT-PCR on the TCR CDR3, the HTBI primer set was used together with the Qiagen OneStep RT-PCR kit. Starting from the raw public reads, TCRdb applied fastp trimming at Q25, assembled clones with MiXCR and retained in-frame beta chains. Duplicate CDR3 protein sequences are folded into a single record with the most common DNA and genes. This sample gives 500,000 to 600,000 distinct CDR3 sequences in total; 46% of them show up just once. Jointly, the top ten make up 15% to 20% of the sample. The sample taken for sequencing was peripheral blood or thyroid tissue (not recorded which). These receptors originate from an adult woman with Graves' disease, either hyperthyroidism or ophthalmopathy (not recorded which).

J is TRBJ1-2 and V is TRBV7-3; maybe TRBD1 (5 bases). The V end lost 4 bases, the J end lost 4 bases, and 13 bases lay between the germline ends. There are 14 residues in the CDR3. CDR1 is SGHTA and CDR2 is FQGTGA in the germline V gene. As DNA, the CDR3 is TGTGCCAGCAGCTCCTTCGACAGCTTCTATGGCTACACCTTC. It translates to CASSSFDSFYGYTF.

The chain carries TRBV10-2 and TRBJ2-5; tentatively, D is TRBD1 (6 bases). The CDR3 contains 14 residues. Per the germline V gene, CDR1 is WSHSY and CDR2 is SAAADI. V lost 6 bases and J 4 bases, leaving 15 bases between the germline ends. CDR3: CASSRRQGTETQYF. CDR3 DNA sequence: TGCGCCAGCAGCCGCAGGCAGGGGACAGAGACCCAGTACTTC.

Ten or more counts support this clonotype. The rearrangement uses TRBV13 and TRBJ2-7, with 7 bases aligning to TRBD1. CDR1 PRHDT and CDR2 FYEKMQ come from the germline V gene (reference sequence). The CDR3 consists of 13 residues. Losses at the gene ends were 3 bases for V and 6 bases for J; bases not matched to a gene: 5. The CDR3 sequence: CASSFQDRSEQYF. As DNA, the CDR3 is TGTGCCAGCAGCTTCCAGGACAGGTCCGAGCAGTACTTC.

The chain combines TRBV7-9 with TRBJ2-2; 9 bases fit TRBD1. Trimming removed 5 bases from V and 7 bases from J; junction bases left unmatched: 5. Germline values: CDR1 SEHNR, CDR2 FQNEAQ (reference sequence). The CDR3 consists of 14 residues. CDR3 in amino acids: CASSVGQGIGELFF. CDR3 nucleotides: TGTGCCAGCAGCGTCGGACAGGGGATCGGGGAGCTGTTTTTT. The full variable domain, rest sourced from reference TRBV7-9 and TRBJ2-2, is DTGVSQNPRHKITKRGQNVTFRCDPISEHNRLYWYRQTLGQGPEFLTYFQNEAQLEKSRLLSDRFSAERPKGSFSTLEIQRTEQGDSAMYLCASSVGQGIGELFFGEGSRLTVL.

The gene calls are TRBV5-1 and TRBJ2-5; a weak D match, TRBD2 (6 bases). Germline V lookup: CDR1 SGHRS, CDR2 YFSETQ. The ends were cut back, 4 bases at V and 9 bases at J, with 16 bases in the middle. There are 13 residues in the CDR3. This chain's CDR3 is CASSGGSNQPQYF. Here the CDR3 DNA reads TGCGCCAGCAGCGGGGGGAGCAATCAGCCCCAGTACTTC.

This clonotype showed up just once. This chain connects TRBV5-1 to TRBJ2-7; D not resolved. V lost 4 bases, J lost 3 bases, and 11 bases lay in between. This CDR3 is built from 13 residues. Germline V gene lookup returns CDR1 SGHRS and CDR2 YFSETQ. CDR3 in amino acids: CASSTDSYYEQYF. CDR3 DNA: TGCGCCAGCAGCACCGACTCGTACTACGAGCAGTACTTC.

This clonotype was seen ten or more times. CDR3 sequence (DNA): TGCGCCAGCAGCCCGGACAGGCGCTCTAACTATGGCTACACCTTC. It specifies CASSPDRRSNYGYTF. The rearrangement uses TRBV4-1 and TRBJ1-2; 7 bases agree with TRBD1. The CDR3 has 15 residues. V shed 4 bases, J shed 0 bases, and the junction held 5 bases outside the gene matches. Germline loops: CDR1 MGHRA, CDR2 YSYEKL.

In its sample, this clonotype was seen many times. The J gene is TRBJ1-1, the V gene TRBV20-1; D is unresolved. Trimming shortened V by 5 bases and J by 6 bases, and 10 bases separated the two germline ends. The CDR3 extends over 11 amino acids. Looked up from germline, CDR1 is DFQATT and CDR2 is SNEGSKA (reference sequence). The CDR3 loop is CSALPEAEAFF. The CDR3 bases are TGCAGTGCTCTTCCAGAGGCTGAAGCTTTCTTT.

The CDR3 DNA reads as TGCAGCGGACAGGGGGCGCGGGAGACCCAGTACTTC. Translation gives CSGQGARETQYF. The chain is built from TRBV29-1 and TRBJ2-5, with TRBD1 identical over 10 bases. Germline V gene data show CDR1 as SQVTM and CDR2 as ANQGSEA. This CDR3 region has 12 residues. V shed 7 bases, J shed 5 bases, and the junction held 4 bases outside the gene matches.

The V call is TRBV4-2, the J call TRBJ2-5; D remains ambiguous. V lost 0 bases to trimming and J lost 6 bases, with 5 bases between them. The CDR3 runs 12 residues. Per germline, CDR1 LGHNA and CDR2 YNFKEQ. DNA of the CDR3: TGTGCCAGCAGCCAAGATTCGAAGACCCAGTACTTC. This gives the protein CASSQDSKTQYF.